Below, 31 T cell receptor beta chains from the same sample are listed, as sequenced in a study of T cell responses to AZD1222 COVID-19 vaccine. Repertoires were generated with immunoSEQ multiplex PCR, while TCRdb's copy carries only in-frame clones and drops some. Counted here are 70,000 to 90,000 clones, 90% occurring once; the ten biggest clones make up around 2.8%. The sample consisted of peripheral blood, taken on day 0 of AZD1222 vaccination. The receptor set was obtained from an adult in good health.

The gene calls are TRBV18 and TRBJ2-1; D is perhaps TRBD2 (5 bases). The CDR3 covers 15 residues. The V end was cut by 6 bases, the J end by 2 bases, with 14 bases between. CDR1 and CDR2 (germline): KGHSH, LQKENI. The CDR3: CASSAAAATYNEQFF. DNA of the CDR3: TGTGCCAGCTCGGCCGCAGCGGCTACCTACAATGAGCAGTTCTTC.

This chain links TRBV5-1 with TRBJ1-1; 11 bases map to TRBD1. This CDR3 spans 16 amino acids. The junction had 9 bases not matched to a gene; V was cut back by 3 bases and J by 5 bases. Germline CDR1 reads SGHRS; CDR2 reads YFSETQ. CDR3: CASSSAGQGATTEAFF. DNA of the CDR3: TGCGCCAGCAGCTCAGCCGGACAGGGGGCGACAACTGAAGCTTTCTTT.

The CDR3 region has the DNA TGTGCCAGCTCACCGGCAGGGAAGAACACCGGGGAGCTGTTTTTT. Translating it yields CASSPAGKNTGELFF. The rearrangement uses TRBV18 and TRBJ2-2, with D perhaps TRBD1 (5 bases). This CDR3 spans 15 amino acids. Per germline, CDR1 KGHSH and CDR2 LQKENI. V shed 3 bases and J shed 1 base, with 9 bases lying between them.

The J gene is TRBJ1-2, the V gene TRBV25-1, with TRBD1 as a possible D gene (6 bases). The CDR3 runs to 13 residues. Germline CDR1 MGHDK, CDR2 SYGVNS. Trimming took off 8 bases at V and 6 bases at J, with 16 bases between the two ends. This chain's CDR3 is CASPGGQENGYTF. For the CDR3, the DNA is TGTGCCAGCCCGGGGGGGCAGGAGAATGGCTACACCTTC.

This chain connects TRBV30 to TRBJ2-1, with TRBD2 identical over 14 bases. With 7 bases clipped from V and 9 bases from J, the junction kept 8 bases outside the gene matches. Germline CDR1 GTSNPN, CDR2 SVGIG (reference sequence). The CDR3 has 14 residues. The CDR3 bases are TGTGCCTTTCGACTAGCGGGAGGGTCGGGTGAGCAGTTCTTC. Translation: CAFRLAGGSGEQFF. Using reference TRBV30 and TRBJ2-1 for the parts outside the CDR3, the full variable domain is SQTIHQWPATLVQPVGSPLSLECTVEGTSNPNLYWYRQAAGRGLQLLFYSVGIGQISSEVPQNLSASRPQDRQFILSSKKLLLSDSGFYLCAFRLAGGSGEQFFGPGTRLTVL.

The chain couples TRBV18 to TRBJ1-1; TRBD1 might be the D (5 bases). V shed 3 bases and J shed 7 bases, with 9 bases lying between them. CDR1 is KGHSH and CDR2 is LQKENI in the germline V gene. The CDR3 length is 12 residues. The CDR3: CASSPIDSEAFF. The DNA of the CDR3 is TGTGCCAGCTCACCCATCGACAGTGAAGCTTTCTTT. Combining the CDR3 with reference TRBV18 and TRBJ1-1 gives the whole variable domain NAGVMQNPRHLVRRRGQEARLRCSPMKGHSHVYWYRQLPEEGLKFMVYLQKENIIDESGMPKERFSAEFPKEGPSILRIQQVVRGDSAAYFCASSPIDSEAFFGQGTRLTVV.

This chain links TRBV29-1 with TRBJ2-3; unclear D gene. Trimming removed 2 bases at V and 3 bases at J, with 9 bases between. Germline V lookup: CDR1 SQVTM, CDR2 ANQGSEA. The length of the CDR3 is 13 residues. The CDR3 DNA reads as TGCAGCGTTGAACACTCTGGGACAGATACGCAGTATTTT. Its protein product is CSVEHSGTDTQYF.

The V call is TRBV3-1 (or the pseudogene TRBV3-2), the J call TRBJ2-1; 9 bases are a match to TRBD1. Looked up from germline, CDR1 is LGHDT and CDR2 is YNNKEL (reference sequence). The CDR3 sequence is 16 residues long. Trimming at V came to 8 bases and at J to 10 bases, leaving 18 bases not matched to a gene. The CDR3 spells CASADGTGIRNMEQFF. The CDR3 DNA reads TGTGCCAGCGCCGACGGGACAGGGATCAGGAATATGGAGCAGTTCTTC.

The rearrangement joins TRBV28 to TRBJ2-6; D is unclear. V was pared by 1 base and J by 5 bases, with 6 bases between. Germline lookup yields CDR1 MDHEN and CDR2 SYDVKM. The CDR3 consists of 14 residues. The CDR3 DNA follows: TGTGCCAGCAGTTTATTCGCGAGGGCCAACGTCCTGACTTTC. Its translation is CASSLFARANVLTF.

The chain uses TRBV13 and TRBJ2-1, with 10 bases that match TRBD2. There are 15 residues in the CDR3. V trimming: 7 bases; J trimming: 8 bases; junction bases outside the gene matches: 11. Looked up from germline, CDR1 is PRHDT and CDR2 is FYEKMQ (reference sequence). CDR3 sequence reads: CASNLAGDTRDEQFF. CDR3 DNA sequence: TGTGCCAGCAACCTAGCGGGAGATACCAGGGATGAGCAGTTCTTC.

The rearrangement joins TRBV27 to TRBJ1-2, with unresolved D. From germline, CDR1 is MNHEY and CDR2 SMNVEV (reference sequence). V gave up 6 bases and J gave up 8 bases, with 16 bases separating them. The CDR3 length is 13 residues. The CDR3 loop is CASSFGPEQGYTF. As DNA, the CDR3 is TGTGCCAGCAGCTTCGGGCCCGAACAGGGCTACACCTTC.

This chain uses TRBV30 with TRBJ1-1; D remains unclear. V was clipped by 2 bases and J by 6 bases, with 7 bases between them. CDR3 size: 11 residues. Germline V lookup: CDR1 GTSNPN, CDR2 SVGIG (reference sequence). This CDR3 is CAWSLRAEAFF. CDR3 nucleotides: TGTGCCTGGAGTCTGAGGGCTGAAGCTTTCTTT.

The chain uses TRBV9 and TRBJ1-6; TRBD1 might be the D (6 bases). V lost 0 bases to trimming and J lost 10 bases, with 14 bases between them. The length of the CDR3 is 15 residues. The germline V gene encodes CDR1 SGDLS and CDR2 YYNGEE. CDR3 in DNA: TGTGCCAGCAGCGTAGATCAGGGGCTTTTATCACCCCTCCACTTT. Translating gives CASSVDQGLLSPLHF.

The CDR3 nucleotides are TGTGCCAGCAGTTACTCCGGGTCTTTCAACTATGGCTACACCTTC. It translates to CASSYSGSFNYGYTF. This chain uses TRBV6-5 with TRBJ1-2, with D unresolved. In germline, CDR1 is MNHEY, CDR2 SVGAGI. The V and J ends lost 0 bases and 2 bases respectively, with 10 bases between them. This CDR3 spans 15 amino acids.

The chain couples TRBV30 to TRBJ1-4; no reliable D call. The V end was cut by 5 bases, the J end by 7 bases, with 17 bases between. This CDR3 contains 14 residues. CDR1 GTSNPN and CDR2 SVGIG come from the germline V gene (reference sequence). This CDR3 reads CAWVPGPRGEKLFF. The CDR3 DNA is TGTGCCTGGGTGCCAGGTCCCCGAGGTGAAAAACTGTTTTTT.

The chain links TRBV6-6 to TRBJ2-2, with TRBD2 as a possible D gene (6 bases). Germline-derived CDR1 and CDR2 are MNHNY and SVGAGI (reference sequence). The V end lost 6 bases, the J end lost 6 bases, and 11 bases lay between the germline ends. CDR3 size: 13 residues. The CDR3: CASSPREAGELFF. Here the CDR3 DNA reads TGTGCCAGCAGCCCCAGGGAGGCCGGGGAGCTGTTTTTT.

The chain employs TRBV27 and TRBJ2-7, with 7 nucleotides matching TRBD2. V lost 3 bases to trimming and J lost 5 bases; unmatched junction nucleotides: 4. CDR1 and CDR2 (germline): MNHEY, SMNVEV (reference sequence). The CDR3 is 13 amino acids. The CDR3 spells CASSFPGTNEQYF. DNA for the CDR3: TGTGCCAGCAGTTTCCCCGGGACTAACGAGCAGTACTTC.

The gene calls are TRBV2 and TRBJ1-2; 7 bases are shared with TRBD1. Trimming at V came to 8 bases and at J to 1 base, leaving 7 bases not matched to a gene. This CDR3 region has 14 residues. Germline-derived CDR1 and CDR2 are SNHLY and FYNNEI. The CDR3 coding sequence is TGTGCCAGCCAGGGACAGCCGATTAACTATGGCTACACCTTC. Encoded protein: CASQGQPINYGYTF. The whole variable domain, filled in from reference TRBV2 and TRBJ1-2, reads EPEVTQTPSHQVTQMGQEVILRCVPISNHLYFYWYRQILGQKVEFLVSFYNNEISEKSEIFDDQFSVERPDGSNFTLKIRSTKLEDSAMYFCASQGQPINYGYTFGSGTRLTVV.

This chain joins TRBV6-5 and TRBJ1-2, with D uncertain. The CDR3 runs to 12 residues. The germline V gene has CDR1 MNHEY and CDR2 SVGAGI. Trimming pared 7 bases from V and 9 bases from J, leaving 15 bases between. The CDR3 DNA sequence: TGTGCCAGCACCGCCGAAGGGTTTAGCTACACCTTC. Its translation: CASTAEGFSYTF.

This sequence joins TRBV5-6 and TRBJ2-2; D is perhaps TRBD1 (5 bases). The CDR3 loop spans 17 amino acids. Germline lookup yields CDR1 SGHDT and CDR2 YYEEEE. V lost 2 bases to trimming and J lost 4 bases, with 18 bases between them. CDR3 nucleotide sequence: TGTGCCAGCAGCTTTTGGTTTAGGGAAAGGGGCACCGGGGAGCTGTTTTTT. As protein: CASSFWFRERGTGELFF. Drawing the rest from reference TRBV5-6 and TRBJ2-2, the complete variable domain is DAGVTQSPTHLIKTRGQQVTLRCSPKSGHDTVSWYQQALGQGPQFIFQYYEEEERQRGNFPDRFSGHQFPNYSSELNVNALLLGDSALYLCASSFWFRERGTGELFFGEGSRLTVL.

Only one count was recorded for this clone. The gene calls are TRBV2 and TRBJ1-4, with 10 bases aligning to TRBD1. This CDR3 contains 13 residues. The ends lost 5 bases at V and 9 bases at J; junction bases unmatched: 3. Germline loops: CDR1 SNHLY, CDR2 FYNNEI. CDR3 sequence: CASSMGQGKKLFF. CDR3 coding DNA: TGTGCCAGCAGTATGGGACAGGGGAAAAAACTGTTTTTT. The full variable domain, with the rest looked up from reference TRBV2 and TRBJ1-4, is EPEVTQTPSHQVTQMGQEVILRCVPISNHLYFYWYRQILGQKVEFLVSFYNNEISEKSEIFDDQFSVERPDGSNFTLKIRSTKLEDSAMYFCASSMGQGKKLFFGSGTQLSVL.

The chain uses TRBV6-6 and TRBJ1-4; TRBD1 aligns across 8 bases. J was trimmed by 4 bases and V by 5 bases; bases with no gene match: 15. The CDR3 covers 18 residues. Per the germline V gene, CDR1 is MNHNY and CDR2 is SVGAGI (reference sequence). In nucleotides, the CDR3 is TGTGCCAGCAGTCGGCGCAAGATGACAGGGGAGTATAATGAAAAACTGTTTTTT. This sequence encodes CASSRRKMTGEYNEKLFF.

The chain employs TRBV27 and TRBJ1-2; TRBD1 matches 11 bases. The V and J ends lost 3 bases and 8 bases, in that order; junction bases with no gene match: 2. The CDR3 contains 13 residues. Germline loops: CDR1 MNHEY, CDR2 SMNVEV (reference sequence). CDR3 amino acids: CASSLRTGGGYTF. CDR3 bases: TGTGCCAGCAGTTTGCGGACAGGGGGCGGCTACACCTTC.

The chain has TRBV6-1 and TRBJ2-1; 7 nucleotides match TRBD2. Germline trimming cut 2 bases from V and 16 bases from J; bases unmatched to any gene: 20. Germline V CDR1 and CDR2: MNHNS, SASEGT. The CDR3 length is 16 residues. CDR3: CASSELFPLISSGFFF. In DNA, the CDR3 is TGTGCCAGCAGTGAATTGTTCCCCCTTATCAGTAGCGGGTTTTTCTTC.

The chain joins TRBV2 to TRBJ1-2; D uncertain. The CDR3 spans 13 residues. Trimming shortened V by 4 bases and J by 4 bases, and 10 bases separated the two germline ends. Germline lookup yields CDR1 SNHLY and CDR2 FYNNEI. CDR3 in DNA: TGTGCCAGCAGTGCCCAAGAGACCTATGGCTACACCTTC. It codes for CASSAQETYGYTF.

The gene calls are TRBV28 and TRBJ1-4; 8 bases agree with TRBD1. CDR1 is MDHEN and CDR2 is SYDVKM in the germline V gene. V shed 2 bases and J 0 bases; nucleotides not matched to a gene: 2. The length of the CDR3 is 16 residues. CDR3 in amino acids: CASSLQGASTNEKLFF. The DNA of the CDR3 is TGTGCCAGCAGTTTACAGGGGGCCTCAACTAATGAAAAACTGTTTTTT.

V usage is TRBV7-8 and J usage is TRBJ2-1; 9 bases agree with TRBD2. The CDR3 runs to 15 residues. Per germline, CDR1 SGHVS and CDR2 FQNEAQ. J was trimmed by 8 bases and V by 5 bases; bases with no gene match: 10. The chain's CDR3 is CASSPPGTSIYEQFF. The DNA of the CDR3 is TGTGCCAGCAGCCCCCCCGGGACTAGCATCTATGAGCAGTTCTTC.

The V and J genes are TRBV4-2 and TRBJ1-5, with D possibly matching TRBD1 (5 bases). V shed 4 bases and J shed 9 bases, with 10 bases lying between them. Germline lookup yields CDR1 LGHNA and CDR2 YNFKEQ. The CDR3 is made up of 12 amino acids. The CDR3 DNA reads TGTGCCAGCAGCCGGTCCGGGGGGCCCCAGCATTTT. Its protein is CASSRSGGPQHF.

The chain links TRBV6-1 to TRBJ1-4; TRBD1 matches 11 bases. CDR1 MNHNS and CDR2 SASEGT come from the germline V gene. With 2 bases clipped from V and 8 bases from J, the junction kept 7 bases outside the gene matches. The CDR3 spans 16 residues. CDR3 amino acids: CASSELWGQGDEKLFF. DNA of the CDR3: TGTGCCAGCAGTGAATTATGGGGACAGGGGGACGAAAAACTGTTTTTT.

With respect to this clone: Other DNA sequences of this sample code for an identical CDR3. The V and J genes are TRBV6-5 and TRBJ2-3; no reliable D call. V gave up 5 bases and J gave up 1 base, with 10 bases separating them. Germline CDR1 and CDR2: MNHEY and SVGAGI. The CDR3 is 14 residues long. The CDR3 DNA follows: TGTGCCAGCAGTCCCCGGACGGGCACAGATACGCAGTATTTT. Encoded protein: CASSPRTGTDTQYF.

There are a few counts of this clone. The chain uses TRBV15 and TRBJ1-5, with a tentative D call TRBD1 (5 bases). The CDR3 spans 15 residues. CDR1 is LNHNV, CDR2 YYDKDF, per germline (reference sequence). The V end was cut by 1 base, the J end by 2 bases, with 9 bases between. The CDR3 loop reads CATSRAGFGNQPQHF. CDR3 bases: TGTGCCACCAGCAGAGCAGGGTTCGGCAATCAGCCCCAGCATTTT.